The 10 T cell receptor beta chains given below trace back to one sample, sequenced in a study of T-cell reconstitution after alpha-beta-depleted transplantation in children. Preparation of the TCRbeta library was carried out with unique molecular identifiers. TCRdb itself ran the PCR reads through MiXCR, one entry per CDR3 protein. The sample shows hundreds of thousands of distinct CDR3 sequences, 8.4% of them seen only once. Sequencing used PBMCs, mostly from graft donor cells, obtained 360 days after TCRalphabeta/CD19-depleted stem cell transplant. The receptors originated from a male patient aged 2 to 10 who had a stem cell transplant for acute myeloid leukemia, so the T cells may come from the graft donor.

This clonotype has a count of ten or more. The chain combines TRBV7-9 with TRBJ2-1; the D gene is possibly TRBD2 (6 bases). V was clipped by 5 bases and J by 10 bases, with 12 bases between them. Germline V CDR1 and CDR2: SEHNR, FQNEAQ (reference sequence). The CDR3 has 12 amino acids. The CDR3 DNA is TGTGCCAGCAGCAAATTCGGGGGAGAGCAGTTCTTC. Protein product: CASSKFGGEQFF.

The J gene is TRBJ2-5, the V gene TRBV7-3; D might be TRBD1 or TRBD2, each matching 7 bases. Germline values: CDR1 SGHTA, CDR2 FQGTGA. V lost 5 bases and J lost 0, with 13 bases in between. The CDR3 totals 15 residues. The CDR3 loop reads CASSPGGGDQETQYF. In DNA, the CDR3 is TGTGCCAGCAGCCCAGGGGGGGGCGACCAAGAGACCCAGTACTTC.

Ten or more counts support this clonotype. The chain recombines TRBV20-1 with TRBJ2-7; 11 nucleotides match TRBD2. Germline V gene lookup returns CDR1 DFQATT and CDR2 SNEGSKA (reference sequence). The CDR3 length is 14 residues. The V gene end was trimmed by 5 bases and the J gene end by 0 bases; junction bases not matched to a gene: 3. For the CDR3, the DNA is TGCAGTGCTGTAGCGGGGGGGAGCTCCTACGAGCAGTACGTC. It yields the protein CSAVAGGSSYEQYV.

This clonotype was counted at least ten times. The chain employs TRBV27 and TRBJ1-1; tentative D call: TRBD1 (5 bases). This CDR3 is built from 15 residues. Germline V gives CDR1 MNHEY, CDR2 SMNVEV (reference sequence). Between the trimmed V and J ends, which lost 4 bases and 4 bases, there was a span of 16 bases. The CDR3 sequence: CASSSGGPYFTEAFF. The CDR3 DNA is TGTGCCAGCAGTTCCGGGGGACCGTATTTCACTGAAGCTTTCTTT.

This clonotype occurred a few times. The chain carries TRBV3-1 and TRBJ2-2; TRBD2 matches at 9 bases. The CDR3 length is 14 residues. V shed 6 bases, J shed 4 bases, and the junction held 3 bases outside the gene matches. CDR1 and CDR2 from the germline V gene are LGHDT and YNNKEL (reference sequence). This chain's CDR3 is CASRSGGLTGELFF. The CDR3 coding sequence is TGTGCCAGCAGGAGCGGGGGGCTCACCGGGGAGCTGTTTTTT.

The table lists this clonotype with a few counts. The rearrangement joins TRBV2 to TRBJ2-2; TRBD2 agrees at 9 bases. V lost 4 bases, J lost 2 bases, and 8 bases stayed unmatched. The CDR3 is made up of 17 amino acids. CDR1 is SNHLY, CDR2 FYNNEI, per germline. This CDR3 reads CASSGLAGYLNTGELFF. In DNA form, the CDR3 reads TGTGCCAGCAGTGGCCTAGCGGGGTACCTTAACACCGGGGAGCTGTTTTTT.

This clonotype was picked up many times. V gene TRBV12-3 or TRBV12-4 combines with J gene TRBJ1-2; D is possibly TRBD1 (6 bases). V lost 8 bases, J lost 0 bases, and 10 bases lay in between. CDR3 size: 13 residues. Here the CDR3 reads CASWGLTNYGYTF. DNA for the CDR3: TGTGCCAGCTGGGGGCTAACTAACTATGGCTACACCTTC.

This clonotype has a handful of counts. The chain uses TRBV25-1 and TRBJ2-1; 9 bases match TRBD2. Germline lookup yields CDR1 MGHDK and CDR2 SYGVNS. This CDR3 region has 17 residues. J lost 5 bases, V lost 3 bases, and 11 bases had no gene match. The CDR3 spells CASSDRESGGTNNEQFF. For the CDR3, the DNA is TGTGCCAGCAGTGACAGGGAAAGCGGGGGGACAAACAATGAGCAGTTCTTC. Variable domain in full (rest from reference TRBV25-1 and TRBJ2-1): EADIYQTPRYLVIGTGKKITLECSQTMGHDKMYWYQQDPGMELHLIHYSYGVNSTEKGDLSSESTVSRIRTEHFPLTLESARPSHTSQYLCASSDRESGGTNNEQFFGPGTRLTVL.

This clonotype has only a few counts. The chain's CDR3 is CASSLVPGYQPQHF. Written as DNA, the CDR3 is TGTGCCAGCAGCTTAGTTCCCGGATATCAGCCCCAGCATTTT. The chain recombines TRBV7-2 with TRBJ1-5, with no clear D. Trimming pared 1 base from V and 5 bases from J, leaving 9 bases between. The CDR3 has 14 amino acids. Germline CDR1 and CDR2: SGHTA and FQGNSA.

In this sample, this clonotype turned up many times. The chain uses TRBV10-3 and TRBJ2-4; no clear D gene. The CDR3 length is 15 residues. Germline CDR1 and CDR2: ENHRY and SYGVKD. Between the trimmed V and J ends, which lost 0 bases and 6 bases, there was a span of 12 bases. CDR3 sequence (DNA): TGTGCCATCAGTGAGTCGTTCGGTTTGGGAAACATTCAGTACTTC. As protein: CAISESFGLGNIQYF.